The T cell receptor beta chain described here comes from a study of blood T cell repertoires in COVID-19. Clones were sequenced by immunoSEQ multiplex PCR, and TCRdb holds only the in-frame ones, with some missing. The sample has about 250,000 clones, approximately 85% seen once; the top ten hold approximately 8.6%. Germline CDR1 SGHTS, CDR2 YDEGEE. J gave up 5 bases and V 0 bases, and 4 bases lay outside the gene matches. The CDR3 spans 14 residues. This sequence originates from a woman in her forties or fifties with acute COVID-19. This chain uses TRBV5-8 with TRBJ2-5, with 7 bases that match TRBD1. Material for sequencing was PBMCs or T cells enriched from blood (not recorded which). The CDR3 loop is CASSLDRGYETQYF. The CDR3 region has the DNA TGTGCCAGCAGCTTGGACAGGGGATACGAGACCCAGTACTTC.